Below, 14 T cell receptor beta chains from the same sample are listed, as sequenced in a study of T-cell reconstitution after alpha-beta-depleted transplantation in children. Unique molecular identifiers featured in how the TCRbeta library was prepared. One entry per CDR3 protein results from TCRdb running MiXCR on the PCR reads. The sample yields 500,000 to 750,000 distinct CDR3 sequences, 20% to 30% seen once. The input for sequencing was PBMCs, taken before TCRalphabeta/CD19-depleted stem cell transplant. These receptors were obtained from a boy under two years old with Wiskott-Aldrich syndrome, due to receive a stem cell transplant.

This rearrangement joins TRBV5-1 to TRBJ1-2; 9 bases align to TRBD1. Germline values: CDR1 SGHRS, CDR2 YFSETQ. This CDR3 spans 14 amino acids. Unmatched junction bases numbered 4, after V lost 3 bases and J lost 4 bases. CDR3 nucleotide sequence: TGCGCCAGCAGCTGGGGACAGGGCGGCTATGGCTACACCTTC. It encodes CASSWGQGGYGYTF. The full variable domain, rest sourced from reference TRBV5-1 and TRBJ1-2, is KAGVTQTPRYLIKTRGQQVTLSCSPISGHRSVSWYQQTPGQGLQFLFEYFSETQRNKGNFPGRFSGRQFSNSRSEMNVSTLELGDSALYLCASSWGQGGYGYTFGSGTRLTVV.

The V and J genes are TRBV24-1 and TRBJ2-2; tentatively, D is TRBD1 (6 bases). There are 14 residues in the CDR3. Trimming pared 7 bases from V and 3 bases from J, leaving 11 bases between. Germline V gene data show CDR1 as KGHDR and CDR2 as SFDVKD. CDR3 sequence reads: CATSLTGYTGELFF. Here the CDR3 DNA reads TGTGCCACCAGCCTGACAGGTTACACCGGGGAGCTGTTTTTT.

The chain is built from TRBV29-1 and TRBJ1-1; D is ambiguous. The V end lost 2 bases, the J end lost 1 base, and 8 bases lay between the germline ends. CDR3 length: 13 amino acids. Germline V CDR1 and CDR2: SQVTM, ANQGSEA. This CDR3 is CSVELTTNTEAFF. In nucleotides, the CDR3 is TGCAGCGTTGAATTGACGACGAACACTGAAGCTTTCTTT.

This clonotype was counted only a few times. The chain combines TRBV20-1 with TRBJ2-7; D is uncertain. The ends were cut back, 7 bases at V and 3 bases at J, with 16 bases in the middle. In germline, CDR1 is DFQATT, CDR2 SNEGSKA (reference sequence). The CDR3 covers 13 residues. CDR3 sequence: CSVFRRTIYEQYF. In DNA form, the CDR3 reads TGCAGTGTGTTCAGGCGCACGATCTACGAGCAGTACTTC.

This clonotype was detected only a few times. The chain couples TRBV27 to TRBJ2-7; a possible D gene is TRBD2 (5 bases). V gave up 2 bases and J gave up 2 bases, with 10 bases separating them. Per germline, CDR1 MNHEY and CDR2 SMNVEV (reference sequence). This CDR3 spans 14 amino acids. The CDR3 DNA reads TGTGCCAGCAGTTTAAGGGAGAGACCCTACGAGCAGTACTTC. Its protein product is CASSLRERPYEQYF.

The chain recombines TRBV6-1 with TRBJ2-1; no reliable D call. Trimming stripped 4 bases from V and 9 bases from J, with 7 bases between. Germline CDR1 and CDR2: MNHNS and SASEGT. This CDR3 has 11 amino acids. CDR3 sequence (DNA): TGTGCCAGCAGTGTTCTCAGTGAGCAGTTCTTC. This codes for CASSVLSEQFF.

V and J are TRBV5-6 and TRBJ1-2; perhaps TRBD1 as D (6 bases). Looked up from germline, CDR1 is SGHDT and CDR2 is YYEEEE. Between the trimmed V and J ends, which lost 7 bases and 0 bases, there was a span of 16 bases. This CDR3 comprises 15 residues. The CDR3 sequence: CASGRYRATNYGYTF. For the CDR3, the DNA is TGTGCCAGCGGAAGATACAGGGCAACTAACTATGGCTACACCTTC.

This rearrangement joins TRBV12-3 or TRBV12-4 to TRBJ2-7, with a possible D match to TRBD1 (6 bases). V was trimmed by 5 bases and J by 3 bases, leaving 17 bases between them. The CDR3 contains 15 residues. The CDR3 DNA reads as TGTGCCAGCAGTCTCGACAGGACCCCGTACTACGAGCAGTACTTC. Translated: CASSLDRTPYYEQYF.

This clonotype was recorded only once. The chain recombines TRBV13 with TRBJ2-7; possible D gene TRBD2, 6 bases. Germline V gene data show CDR1 as PRHDT and CDR2 as FYEKMQ (reference sequence). The V gene lost 3 bases and the J gene lost 6 bases, with 18 bases spanning the gap. CDR3 length equals 15 residues. The CDR3 sequence: CASSFPTRAVPEQYF. CDR3 DNA: TGTGCCAGCAGCTTTCCGACTAGAGCGGTGCCCGAGCAGTACTTC. Filled out from reference TRBV13 and TRBJ2-7, the complete variable domain reads AAGVIQSPRHLIKEKRETATLKCYPIPRHDTVYWYQQGPGQDPQFLISFYEKMQSDKGSIPDRFSAQQFSDYHSELNMSSLELGDSALYFCASSFPTRAVPEQYFGPGTRLTVT.

This clonotype was counted only a few times. V is TRBV7-2 and J is TRBJ2-3; D unclear. The CDR3 contains 11 residues. V lost 2 bases, J lost 11 bases, and 8 bases lay in between. Germline lookup yields CDR1 SGHTA and CDR2 FQGNSA. CDR3 sequence: CASSLTPRQYF. The CDR3 nucleotides read TGTGCCAGCAGCTTAACCCCTCGGCAGTATTTT.

The genes are TRBV21-1 and TRBJ2-1. TRBV21-1 is annotated as a pseudogene. The CDR3 is made up of 13 amino acids. The CDR3 reads CASSKVGRGEQFF. The CDR3 coding sequence is TGTGCCAGCAGCAAAGTCGGTCGTGGTGAGCAGTTCTTC.

Only a few counts were recorded for this clonotype. V and J are TRBV7-9 and TRBJ2-6; D remains unclear. The V gene's germline CDR1 is SEHNR and CDR2 FQNEAQ (reference sequence). V lost 2 bases and J 2 bases, leaving 10 bases between the germline ends. CDR3 length: 16 residues. The CDR3 reads CASSLKGTTGANVLTF. The CDR3 coding sequence is TGTGCCAGCAGCTTAAAGGGAACCACTGGGGCCAACGTCCTGACTTTC.

CDR3 region: CASSSRTTSGNTDTQYF. The CDR3 DNA follows: TGTGCCAGCAGCTCACGGACGACTAGCGGGAATACAGATACGCAGTATTTT. The J gene is TRBJ2-3, the V gene TRBV14, with TRBD2 identical over 11 bases. The CDR3 sequence is 17 residues long. Trimming took 5 bases from V and 3 from J; bases not matched to a gene: 10. The germline gives CDR1 SGHDN, CDR2 FVKESK.

This clonotype showed up just a few times. The chain recombines TRBV4-1 with TRBJ2-2, with 10 bases fitting TRBD2. The germline CDR1 and CDR2 sequences are MGHRA and YSYEKL. The trim removed 3 bases at V and 0 bases at J, leaving 10 bases unmatched. The CDR3 length is 19 residues. CDR3 coding DNA: TGCGCCAGCAGCCAGCTAGGGGGACTAGCGTTGACGAACACCGGGGAGCTGTTTTTT. It encodes CASSQLGGLALTNTGELFF.